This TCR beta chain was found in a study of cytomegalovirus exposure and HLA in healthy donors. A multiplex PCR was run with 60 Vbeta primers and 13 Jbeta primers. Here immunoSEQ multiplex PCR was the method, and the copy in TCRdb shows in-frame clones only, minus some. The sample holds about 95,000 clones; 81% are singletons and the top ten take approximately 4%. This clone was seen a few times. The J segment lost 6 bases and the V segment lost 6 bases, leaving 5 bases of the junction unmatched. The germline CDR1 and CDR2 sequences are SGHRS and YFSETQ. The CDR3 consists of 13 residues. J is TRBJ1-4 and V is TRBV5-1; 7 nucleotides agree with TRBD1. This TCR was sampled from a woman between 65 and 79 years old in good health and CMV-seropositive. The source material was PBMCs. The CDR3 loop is CASKGDSHEKLFF. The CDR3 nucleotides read TGCGCCAGCAAGGGGGACAGTCATGAAAAACTGTTTTTT.